This is a list of T cell receptor beta chains from one sample in a study of blood T cell repertoires in COVID-19. Produced via immunoSEQ multiplex PCR; TCRdb's table is partial and in-frame only. Here the sample spans 70,000 to 100,000 clones, about 71% being singletons. Sequences were obtained from peripheral blood. The source is a woman aged 60 to 75 in a cohort sampled during active or convalescent COVID-19. Both conserved end residues are part of each CDR3. D genes are given only for firm matches. The size entry is marked missing in some rows and otherwise reads once, few, many or a size class.

>NA|TRBJ1-5|TRBV5-6|NA
TGTGCCAGCAGCTTGACTCGGGACAAATATCAGCCCCAGCATTTT
CASSLTRDKYQPQHF
>NA|TRBJ2-5|TRBV7-8|many
TGTGCCAGCCGGTTATTGGGCAACCAGAACCAAGAGACCCAGTACTTC
CASRLLGNQNQETQYF
>TRBD1|TRBJ2-7|TRBV5-5|NA
TGTGCCAGCAGCTTGGCCGGCGGACAGGGCTCCTACGAGCAGTACTTC
CASSLAGGQGSYEQYF
>NA|TRBJ2-2|TRBV6-2/TRBV6-3|NA
TGTGCCAGCAGCCCCCTAGCTATCGGGGAGCTGTTTTTT
CASSPLAIGELFF
>TRBD1|TRBJ2-5|TRBV7-6|NA
TGTGCCAGCAGTCCAGCCGGGACAGGACAGACCCAGTACTTC
CASSPAGTGQTQYF
>NA|TRBJ1-6|TRBV5-6|few
TGTGCCAGCAGCTTTCGGACATTGAGCCTGGGTTCACCCCTCCACTTT
CASSFRTLSLGSPLHF
>NA|TRBJ2-1|TRBV28|NA
TGTGCCAGCAGTAGCCAAGGGGCGGGGATATACAATGAGCAGTTCTTC
CASSSQGAGIYNEQFF
>NA|TRBJ2-5|TRBV5-1|NA
TGCGCCAGTGCCTCGACAGGCTGGGGAGAGACCCAGTACTTC
CASASTGWGETQYF
>TRBD2|TRBJ2-1|TRBV4-3|NA
TGCGCCAGCAGCCCATACCCTCTTAGCGGGGGCTCCCGAAGCAATGAGCAGTTCTTC
CASSPYPLSGGSRSNEQFF
>NA|TRBJ1-5|TRBV19|NA
TGTGCCAGTAGTATCTCCAGGGCTAGCAATCAGCCCCAGCATTTT
CASSISRASNQPQHF
>NA|TRBJ2-4|TRBV27|NA
TGTGCCAGCAGTCCTACTATGGCCAAAAACATTCAGTACTTC
CASSPTMAKNIQYF
>TRBD2|TRBJ2-2|TRBV19|NA
TGTGCCATCGAGCGGGGAGCGAACACCGGGGAGCTGTTTTTT
CAIERGANTGELFF
>NA|TRBJ1-6|TRBV19|NA
TGTGCCAGTAGTATACTGTCACAGTCTAATTCACCCCTCCACTTT
CASSILSQSNSPLHF
>NA|TRBJ2-3|TRBV6-6|NA
TGTGCCAGTCGTCGCTCCCCTCCGGGACAAGATACGCAGTATTTT
CASRRSPPGQDTQYF
>NA|TRBJ1-1|TRBV19|NA
TGTGCCAGTAAGAGGAGGGAGAACACTGAAGCTTTCTTT
CASKRRENTEAFF
>NA|TRBJ1-4|TRBV30|NA
TGTGCCTGGACTTACGCGCCTAATGAAAAACTGTTTTTT
CAWTYAPNEKLFF
>NA|TRBJ1-1|TRBV2|NA
TGTGCCAGCAGTGAATCTTTGCCACCGGGACAACAAGATGAAGCTTTCTTT
CASSESLPPGQQDEAFF
>NA|TRBJ1-1|TRBV19|few
TGTGCCAGTAGTATTAGGAACACTGAAGCTTTCTTT
CASSIRNTEAFF
>TRBD1|TRBJ2-2|TRBV7-2|NA
TGTGCCAGCAGCTTAGCGCCATTACAGGGGGATAGGAGTCACACCGGGGAGCTGTTTTTT
CASSLAPLQGDRSHTGELFF
>TRBD2|TRBJ2-1|TRBV5-1|few
TGCGCCAGCAGCTTGGGACTAGCGGGGCGCGTTGAGCAGTTCTTC
CASSLGLAGRVEQFF
>NA|TRBJ2-4|TRBV5-4|NA
TGTGCCAGCAGCTTCTCGGGGGAAAACATTCAGTACTTC
CASSFSGENIQYF
>NA|TRBJ2-1|TRBV7-8|NA
TGTGCCAGCAGCCGAGGGGGGGTACAGACCTTACAGTTCTTC
CASSRGGVQTLQFF
>TRBD1|TRBJ1-6|TRBV19|NA
TGTGCCACGCGAAACGAGAGACAGGGGTTTAATTCACCCCTCCACTTT
CATRNERQGFNSPLHF
>TRBD1|TRBJ2-7|TRBV5-4|NA
TGTGCCAGCAGCTTACCCGGGACAGGGGGAACCTACGAGCAGTACTTC
CASSLPGTGGTYEQYF
>TRBD1|TRBJ2-3|TRBV28|NA
TGTGCCAGCAGCACTAGTTTCCGGACAGGGGGAGGAGATACGCAGTATTTT
CASSTSFRTGGGDTQYF
>TRBD1|TRBJ1-5|TRBV12-5|NA
TGTGCTAGTGGTACTCTTTGGACAGGGGAAGGAGATAGCAATCAGCCCCAGCATTTT
CASGTLWTGEGDSNQPQHF
>NA|TRBJ1-1|TRBV18|NA
TGTGCCAGCTCACCACTTGCCGGGGAAGAAGCTTTCTTT
CASSPLAGEEAFF
>NA|TRBJ2-7|TRBV1|NA
TGCACCAGCAGCCAAGATCCTAGCGGGGGGTTGAACGAGCAGTACTTC
CTSSQDPSGGLNEQYF
>NA|TRBJ2-1|TRBV28|NA
TGTGCCAGCAGTTTAGGGGGGGCTAGCGGACCCAATGAGCAGTTCTTC
CASSLGGASGPNEQFF
>TRBD1|TRBJ1-2|TRBV4-1|NA
TGCGCCAGCAGCCAAGGACAGGGGGTAACTAACTATGGCTACACCTTC
CASSQGQGVTNYGYTF
>NA|TRBJ2-7|TRBV11-2|NA
TGTGCCAGCAGGTACACAGGGACCTACGAGCAGTACTTC
CASRYTGTYEQYF
>TRBD1|TRBJ1-4|TRBV2|NA
TGTGCCAGCAGTGTTGTAGCCGGGACAGGGGGTCATACTAATGAAAAACTGTTTTTT
CASSVVAGTGGHTNEKLFF
>NA|TRBJ2-5|TRBV7-6|NA
TGTGCCAGCAGCTCTCAAGAGACCCAGTACTTC
CASSSQETQYF
>TRBD1|TRBJ1-3|TRBV5-5|NA
TGTGCCAGCAGCCGAGGGACAGGCTCTGGAAACACCATATATTTT
CASSRGTGSGNTIYF
>NA|TRBJ2-5|TRBV5-1|NA
TGCGCCAGCAGCTTGGATCCCCCTTTGGAGACCCAGTACTTC
CASSLDPPLETQYF
>TRBD1|TRBJ1-1|TRBV5-1|few
TGCGCCAGCAGCACCTCGACAGGGATCGCGTCGAACACTGAAGCTTTCTTT
CASSTSTGIASNTEAFF
>TRBD1|TRBJ1-5|TRBV11-2|NA
TGTGCCAGCAGCAAAACAGGGGCCGCCAATCAGCCCCAGCATTTT
CASSKTGAANQPQHF
>NA|TRBJ1-3|TRBV30|NA
TGTGCCTGGGGCAGATCGGGACACTTTTCTGGAAACACCATATATTTT
CAWGRSGHFSGNTIYF
>NA|TRBJ2-3|TRBV7-3|NA
TGTGCCAGCAGCCCGACGGGGGGCACAGATACGCAGTATTTT
CASSPTGGTDTQYF
>TRBD2|TRBJ2-3|TRBV4-1|NA
TGCGCCAGCAGCTCTCGGGGGGGTGGAACAGATACGCAGTATTTT
CASSSRGGGTDTQYF
>TRBD2|TRBJ2-3|TRBV10-1|NA
TGCGCCAGCAGTGACCCCGGGACTAGTAGGGATACGCAGTATTTT
CASSDPGTSRDTQYF
>TRBD1|TRBJ1-5|TRBV6-6|NA
TGTGCCAGCAGTACAGGGGAACGTAATCAGCCCCAGCATTTT
CASSTGERNQPQHF
>NA|TRBJ1-2|TRBV7-9|NA
TGTGCCAGCAGCTTAGCGAGCCAGGATGCGGGCGGCTACACCTTC
CASSLASQDAGGYTF
>TRBD1|TRBJ1-5|TRBV27|NA
TGTGCCAGCAGCCCTCGGGACAGCCGTGGCAATCAGCCCCAGCATTTT
CASSPRDSRGNQPQHF
>TRBD1|TRBJ1-3|TRBV28|NA
TGTGCCAGCAGTTTATTCCCTCTAGGACAGGGGGCTTCTGGAAACACCATATATTTT
CASSLFPLGQGASGNTIYF
>NA|TRBJ1-2|TRBV28|NA
TGTGCCAGCGGTTTCCGGGGGGGATATGGCTACACCTTC
CASGFRGGYGYTF
>NA|TRBJ1-5|TRBV6-5|NA
TGTGCCAGCAGCATAACTAGCGGCAATCAGCCCCAGCATTTT
CASSITSGNQPQHF
>NA|TRBJ2-1|TRBV12-5|NA
TGTGCTAGTGGTCCCCCGAGCTCCTACAATGAGCAGTTCTTC
CASGPPSSYNEQFF
>TRBD1|TRBJ2-3|TRBV5-1|few
TGCGCCAGCAGCTTGGCCAGGGGGAGCACAGATACGCAGTATTTT
CASSLARGSTDTQYF
>NA|TRBJ1-4|TRBV12-5|few
TGTGCTAGTGACCGCCCCGGGAATAATGAAAAACTGTTTTTT
CASDRPGNNEKLFF
>NA|TRBJ2-1|TRBV11-2|NA
TGTGCCAGCAGCGTTACGTCCCCAGCGCAAATGCCCAATGAGCAGTTCTTC
CASSVTSPAQMPNEQFF
>NA|TRBJ1-5|TRBV30|NA
TGTGCCTGGAGTCTTCCGGATCAGCCCCAGCATTTT
CAWSLPDQPQHF
>NA|TRBJ1-5|TRBV6-2/TRBV6-3|few
TGTGCCAGCAGTTACTCCACAGGAGTCTATGCCCAGCATTTT
CASSYSTGVYAQHF
>TRBD2|TRBJ2-3|TRBV28|NA
TGTGCCAGCAGTTCCCCCAACGGGGGGGGTAACACAGATACGCAGTATTTT
CASSSPNGGGNTDTQYF
>NA|TRBJ1-3|TRBV6-5|few
TGTGCCAGCAGCCTACAGAGAAACACCATATATTTT
CASSLQRNTIYF